Below, one T cell receptor (beta chain) is given with its context. Its antigen is currently unknown. Read sequence stops 3 residues before the CDR3 end, and the germline J gene provides the missing end. Mixed chimerism was transient after nonmyeloablative marrow transplants from related graft donors. CDR1 and CDR2 from the germline V gene are DFQATT and SNEGSKA (reference sequence). The trim removed 0 bases at V and 6 bases at J, leaving 4 bases unmatched. CDR3 length equals 14 residues. This entry comes from a study of Tregs in tolerant kidney transplant recipients. General observations from the study: Validation in larger populations is needed because few patients were studied.

Clones were sequenced by immunoSEQ multiplex PCR, and TCRdb holds only the in-frame ones, with some missing. The sample has several thousand clones. The clonotype comes from a human patient who received a combined kidney and bone marrow transplant. Some T cells may be provided by the graft donor. Sequencing was performed on CD4+ T cells from blood (PBMCs), taken 6 months after the transplant. The chain combines TRBV20-1 with TRBJ1-2; the match to TRBD1 covers 10 bases. CDR3 sequence: CSARETGGRDGYTF. CDR3 DNA, as far as it was read: TGCAGTGCTAGAGAGACAGGGGGCAGGGATGGC.